One T cell receptor (beta chain) is described in this entry. Only in-frame clones appear in the TCRdb table, and some are missing; sequencing was by immunoSEQ multiplex PCR. The repertoire holds a few hundred thousand clones, more than 65% seen once, with around 16% in the top ten. Trimming at V came to 2 bases and at J to 2 bases, leaving 7 bases not matched to a gene. Looked up from germline, CDR1 is MNHEY and CDR2 is SVGEGT. The CDR3 consists of 16 residues. The sample belongs to a study of blood T cell repertoires in COVID-19. The origin of this receptor is a person aged 65 to 85 with COVID-19, enrolled during active disease. The sample comprised peripheral blood. The chain carries TRBV6-2 or TRBV6-3 and TRBJ2-5; 8 bases line up with TRBD2. CDR3 DNA: TGTGCCAGCAGTTACACACATCAGCGGGGGCAAGAGACCCAGTACTTC. Its protein is CASSYTHQRGQETQYF.